The TCR beta chain described here comes from a study of T-cell reconstitution after alpha-beta-depleted transplantation in children. The TCRbeta library was prepared with unique molecular identifiers. TCRdb redid the calling of the PCR reads with MiXCR, one entry per CDR3 protein. The sample yields a few hundred thousand distinct CDR3 sequences, around 17% seen once. V was trimmed by 1 base and J by 6 bases, leaving 16 bases between them. Germline assignment: CDR1 SGHRS and CDR2 YFSETQ. The CDR3 is 15 amino acids. The chain uses TRBV5-1 and TRBJ1-1; D possibly corresponds to TRBD1 (6 bases). Sequences were derived from PBMCs from the stem cell graft donor, sampled from the stem cell graft. This receptor was taken from a human donor who donated a stem cell graft to a child with acute lymphoblastic leukemia. The CDR3 loop is CASSLFTGLDAEAFF. Written as DNA, the CDR3 is TGCGCCAGCAGCTTGTTCACAGGGTTGGATGCTGAAGCTTTCTTT.